The source of this T cell receptor beta chain is a study of spatial heterogeneity in lung cancer. This clonotype was seen at least ten times. The antigen is undetermined. Individually, TCR cDNA molecules were each labelled with a unique molecular identifier. MiXCR, applied by TCRdb to the 5' RACE reads, yields one record per CDR3 protein. The sample yields approximately 17,000 distinct CDR3 sequences, about 7.5% seen once. Indicated time point: sample taken at primary tumor resection. Researchers sequenced whole RNA taken from tumor, nontumor lung or frozen PBMC without sorting. Trimming removed 0 bases from V and 8 bases from J, with 16 bases in between. Germline V CDR1 and CDR2: LGHNA, YSLEER. The CDR3 is made up of 16 amino acids. General study points: Within tumors, counts of expanded alpha and beta TCRs tracked tumor mutation counts.

Here the sequenced sample was lung tumor tissue, taken at surgery. This clonotype was obtained from a male donor with early-stage non-small cell lung cancer. The J gene is TRBJ1-4, the V gene TRBV4-3; tentative D call: TRBD1 (5 bases). The CDR3 loop reads CASSQDGGGRQEKLFF. CDR3 DNA sequence: TGCGCCAGCAGCCAAGATGGGGGAGGGAGGCAAGAAAAACTGTTTTTT.